A selection of T cell receptor beta chains follows, all from one sample in a study of blood T cell repertoires in COVID-19. Sequencing was performed with immunoSEQ multiplex PCR; in TCRdb, only in-frame clones are kept and a portion is missing. The table includes 450,000 or so clones, approximately 89% detected once. Sequencing used peripheral blood. These receptors all stem from a young man with COVID-19, enrolled during active disease. CDR3s include the opening cysteine and the closing phenylalanine or tryptophan. Each record gives: V gene, J gene, CDR3 protein.

>TRBV7-3|TRBJ2-1
CASSLIGTSGSNEQFF
>TRBV5-1|TRBJ2-3
CASSLGGGGTDTQYF
>TRBV27|TRBJ2-1
CASSPIPGQGFNEQFF
>TRBV7-6|TRBJ1-4
CASSLGPGTQGDEKLFF
>TRBV21-1|TRBJ1-5
CASSKNRGWVGNQPQHF
>TRBV19|TRBJ1-2
CASSGGGYGYTF
>TRBV2|TRBJ2-4
CASRESGTGGNIQYF
>TRBV28|TRBJ2-7
CASSRTSASYEQYF
>TRBV28|TRBJ2-6
CASSIYLGSGANVLTF
>TRBV5-4|TRBJ2-5
CASSGRGLASTETQYF
>TRBV18|TRBJ1-1
CASAEVNTEAFF
>TRBV27|TRBJ2-1
CASSRGNEQFF
>TRBV19|TRBJ2-2
CASSAGTYTGELFF
>TRBV11-3|TRBJ2-3
CASSERQDFHTDTQYF
>TRBV10-3|TRBJ2-4
CAISAGASGVAKNIQYF
>TRBV19|TRBJ2-5
CASSNPPGQQETQYF
>TRBV6-2/TRBV6-3|TRBJ1-2
CASNPGGLDGYTF
>TRBV12-5|TRBJ2-7
CASGFPTGALYSYEQYF
>TRBV7-9|TRBJ2-3
CASRTSGSPDTQYF
>TRBV21-1|TRBJ2-7
CASSKVPGWEQYF
>TRBV11-2|TRBJ2-7
CASSVGQGPYEQYF
>TRBV19|TRBJ1-5
CASSMRSQPQHF
>TRBV5-4|TRBJ2-3
CASSFTSGRVFGTDTQYF
>TRBV19|TRBJ1-3
CASSPRTALSGNTIYF
>TRBV11-3|TRBJ2-7
CASSLWTSRDEQYF
>TRBV19|TRBJ2-3
CASNLAGGVTDTQYF
>TRBV6-5|TRBJ2-7
CASTQGLIANEQYF
>TRBV5-1|TRBJ1-4
CASRSGSATNEKLFF
>TRBV12-3/TRBV12-4|TRBJ2-2
CASITSGGGELFF
>TRBV4-2|TRBJ2-3
CASSHVRTGPLTDTQYF
>TRBV4-1|TRBJ2-5
CASSQDQNQETQYF
>TRBV5-1|TRBJ2-1
CASSIQGYNEQFF
>TRBV7-2|TRBJ2-2
CASSFDRANTGELFF
>TRBV3-1/TRBV3-2|TRBJ1-6
CASSPPGQGYSPLHF
>TRBV6-5|TRBJ1-1
CASTLGGRVNTEAFF
>TRBV2|TRBJ2-3
CASSEIPGTSGVSDTQYF
>TRBV30|TRBJ1-1
CAWDRGRITEAFF
>TRBV14|TRBJ2-7
CASSQGPGGHEQYF
>TRBV9|TRBJ1-2
CASSVEPGGYGYTF